Following are 26 T cell receptor beta chains from one sample sequenced in a study of blood T cell repertoires in COVID-19. This table comes from immunoSEQ multiplex PCR, and its TCRdb copy is limited to in-frame clones, with some not included. The sample consists of roughly 120,000 clones, around 70% of them appearing once. The specimen was peripheral blood. These receptors came from a man aged 80 or over with COVID-19, enrolled during active disease.

The chain recombines TRBV7-2 with TRBJ2-1; TRBD2 aligns across 10 bases. Germline V lookup: CDR1 SGHTA, CDR2 FQGNSA. V lost 2 bases, J lost 12 bases, and 10 bases stayed unmatched. This CDR3 is built from 15 residues. As DNA, the CDR3 is TGTGCCAGCAGCTTAACTAGCGGGGACCCCTCCGGGCAGTTCTTC. Protein sequence: CASSLTSGDPSGQFF.

V and J are TRBV9 and TRBJ1-5; the D is unclear. The germline CDR1 and CDR2 sequences are SGDLS and YYNGEE. V lost 3 bases and J lost 0, with 10 bases in between. There are 15 residues in the CDR3. CDR3: CASSANYYSNQPQHF. The CDR3 nucleotides read TGTGCCAGCAGCGCTAACTATTATAGCAATCAGCCCCAGCATTTT. Complete variable domain (other parts from reference TRBV9 and TRBJ1-5): DSGVTQTPKHLITATGQRVTLRCSPRSGDLSVYWYQQSLDQGLQFLIQYYNGEERAKGNILERFSAQQFPDLHSELNLSSLELGDSALYFCASSANYYSNQPQHFGDGTRLSIL.

The table lists this clone with a count of one. The chain employs TRBV9 and TRBJ2-2; 7 bases are a match to TRBD2. Germline lookup yields CDR1 SGDLS and CDR2 YYNGEE. The CDR3 totals 17 residues. With 4 bases clipped from V and 3 bases from J, the junction kept 12 bases outside the gene matches. The CDR3 reads CASSPFVSGYDTGELFF. The DNA for the CDR3 is TGTGCCAGCAGCCCCTTCGTTAGCGGGTACGACACCGGGGAGCTGTTTTTT.

As regards this clone: The sample contains more than one DNA sequence encoding this CDR3. The chain carries TRBV28 and TRBJ1-2, with 10 bases lining up with TRBD1. The CDR3 extends over 14 amino acids. The V gene's germline CDR1 is MDHEN and CDR2 SYDVKM. V was pared by 3 bases and J by 4 bases, with 2 bases of the junction left unmatched. The CDR3: CASSFGQGVYGYTF. Written as DNA, the CDR3 is TGTGCCAGCAGTTTTGGACAGGGGGTCTATGGCTACACCTTC.

This chain connects TRBV28 to TRBJ2-1; 8 bases agree with TRBD2. This CDR3 has 15 amino acids. Germline values: CDR1 MDHEN, CDR2 SYDVKM. Trimming removed 3 bases from V and 4 bases from J; junction bases left unmatched: 5. The CDR3 bases are TGTGCCAGCAGTTTGATAGCGGGAACGTACAATGAGCAGTTCTTC. Its translation: CASSLIAGTYNEQFF.

The chain links TRBV3-1 (or the pseudogene TRBV3-2) to TRBJ2-5; possible D gene TRBD1, 6 bases. CDR1 is LGHDT and CDR2 is YNNKEL in the germline V gene (reference sequence). The V end was cut by 4 bases, the J end by 1 base, with 10 bases between. CDR3 size: 14 residues. Here the CDR3 DNA reads TGTGCCAGCAGCCCGGCAGGGGTCCAAGAGACCCAGTACTTC. It is translated as CASSPAGVQETQYF.

The chain couples TRBV11-2 to TRBJ1-1; D not resolved. Germline assignment: CDR1 SGHAT and CDR2 FQNNGV. V was shortened by 7 bases and J by 1 base, with 10 bases between the two germline ends. This CDR3 has 13 amino acids. This CDR3 is CASTLRGNTEAFF. The CDR3 DNA reads TGTGCCAGCACCCTTCGGGGGAACACTGAAGCTTTCTTT.

The genes are TRBV28 and TRBJ1-2, with D maybe TRBD1 (6 bases). The CDR3 spans 13 residues. The V end lost 10 bases, the J end lost 3 bases, and 15 bases lay between the germline ends. CDR1 and CDR2 (germline): MDHEN, SYDVKM. CDR3 sequence (DNA): TGTGCCACCAGGTGGGGGCTGTACTATGGCTACACCTTC. Amino acid sequence: CATRWGLYYGYTF.

V is TRBV6-5 and J is TRBJ1-1; TRBD1 is a possible D gene (5 bases). V was clipped by 6 bases and J by 3 bases, with 8 bases between them. The CDR3 is 12 amino acids. From germline, CDR1 is MNHEY and CDR2 SVGAGI. CDR3 coding DNA: TGTGCCAGCAGGGGGCAGCACACTGAAGCTTTCTTT. This sequence encodes CASRGQHTEAFF.

The V gene is TRBV12-3 or TRBV12-4, the J gene TRBJ2-2, with D unresolved. V was trimmed by 7 bases and J by 3 bases, leaving 6 bases between them. The CDR3 loop spans 12 amino acids. This CDR3 reads CASTPYTGELFF. CDR3 DNA sequence: TGTGCCAGCACCCCTTACACCGGGGAGCTGTTTTTT.

The rearrangement joins TRBV7-8 to TRBJ2-1; possibly TRBD2 for D (6 bases). CDR1 is SGHVS and CDR2 is FQNEAQ in the germline V gene. The CDR3 spans 15 residues. The V end was cut by 3 bases, the J end by 7 bases, with 16 bases between. The CDR3 bases are TGTGCCAGCAGCTTTGAAGGGACTCCTCTAAATGAGCAGTTCTTC. Translating gives CASSFEGTPLNEQFF.

V usage is TRBV4-2 and J usage is TRBJ2-6; 12 bases agree with TRBD2. The V gene's germline CDR1 is LGHNA and CDR2 YNFKEQ. The CDR3 contains 21 residues. The ends lost 1 base at V and 0 bases at J; junction bases unmatched: 10. The CDR3 region is CASSQASRTSGIFSGANVLTF. In DNA, the CDR3 is TGTGCCAGCAGCCAAGCTTCTCGGACTAGCGGGATCTTCTCTGGGGCCAACGTCCTGACTTTC.

The J gene is TRBJ2-3, the V gene TRBV5-1, with no clear D. V lost 7 bases and J lost 2, with 14 bases in between. The CDR3 is 14 amino acids. The V gene's germline CDR1 is SGHRS and CDR2 YFSETQ. The CDR3 DNA reads as TGCGCCAGCTTCCTCTCTTATTCCACAGATACGCAGTATTTT. It is translated as CASFLSYSTDTQYF.

The rearrangement links TRBV5-4 to TRBJ2-1, with D possibly being TRBD2 (6 bases). CDR1 and CDR2 from the germline V gene are SGHNT and YYREEE (reference sequence). The length of the CDR3 is 11 residues. Trimming left V 4 bases short and J 10 bases short, with 9 bases between. The CDR3 here is CASSRGGEQFF. The CDR3, as DNA: TGTGCCAGCAGCCGGGGAGGCGAGCAGTTCTTC. Combining the CDR3 with reference TRBV5-4 and TRBJ2-1 gives the whole variable domain ETGVTQSPTHLIKTRGQQVTLRCSSQSGHNTVSWYQQALGQGPQFIFQYYREEENGRGNFPPRFSGLQFPNYSSELNVNALELDDSALYLCASSRGGEQFFGPGTRLTVL.

This clone has just a few counts. This chain links TRBV23-1 with TRBJ2-7, with TRBD1 identical over 10 bases. TRBV23-1 belongs to the ORF category, with a function that is uncertain. Trimming removed 2 bases from V and 0 bases from J; junction bases left unmatched: 4. The length of the CDR3 is 16 residues. CDR3 in DNA: TGCGCCAGCAGTCAAGGGACAGGGGTAACCTCCTACGAGCAGTACTTC. It encodes CASSQGTGVTSYEQYF.

This clone has a handful of counts. This chain uses TRBV30 with TRBJ2-1; the D gene is possibly TRBD2 (5 bases). The CDR3 consists of 13 residues. Trimming removed 5 bases from V and 6 bases from J, with 14 bases in between. Looked up from germline, CDR1 is GTSNPN and CDR2 is SVGIG (reference sequence). In nucleotides, the CDR3 is TGTGCCTGGTCCGGGAACCCCCCCAATGAGCAGTTCTTC. Encoded protein: CAWSGNPPNEQFF.

The chain recombines TRBV7-2 with TRBJ2-7; D may be TRBD2 (5 bases). The CDR3 has 15 residues. Germline lookup yields CDR1 SGHTA and CDR2 FQGNSA. V was trimmed by 1 base and J by 2 bases, leaving 12 bases between them. The CDR3 DNA reads TGTGCCAGCAGCTTAGTCTTTAGAGGGACCTACGAGCAGTACTTC. Translating gives CASSLVFRGTYEQYF. The entire variable domain, with the rest obtained from reference TRBV7-2 and TRBJ2-7, is as follows: GAGVSQSPSNKVTEKGKDVELRCDPISGHTALYWYRQSLGQGLEFLIYFQGNSAPDKSGLPSDRFSAERTGGSVSTLTIQRTQQEDSAVYLCASSLVFRGTYEQYFGPGTRLTVT.

The chain combines TRBV12-3 or TRBV12-4 with TRBJ2-3, with D tentatively TRBD1 (5 bases). The CDR3 contains 10 residues. The ends were cut back, 8 bases at V and 7 bases at J, with 7 bases in the middle. As DNA, the CDR3 is TGTGCCAGCTTGGGGCATACGCAGTATTTT. Translation: CASLGHTQYF.

The chain is built from TRBV4-3 and TRBJ2-1; 9 bases are shared with TRBD1. Per the germline V gene, CDR1 is LGHNA and CDR2 is YSLEER. V dropped 0 bases and J dropped 8; count of bases not matched to a gene: 11. The CDR3 extends over 17 amino acids. The DNA of the CDR3 is TGCGCCAGCAGCCAAGATTTCCGGGACAGGGTGATGGATGAGCAGTTCTTC. Translating gives CASSQDFRDRVMDEQFF.

This clone was observed once. This chain uses TRBV19 with TRBJ1-2; 9 nucleotides line up with TRBD1. This CDR3 region has 14 residues. The V and J ends lost 3 bases and 7 bases, in that order; junction bases with no gene match: 6. CDR1 is LNHDA, CDR2 SQIVND, per germline (reference sequence). The CDR3 spells CASSIQRDRAGYTF. The CDR3 region has the DNA TGTGCCAGTAGTATCCAGCGGGACAGGGCTGGCTACACCTTC.

The V and J genes are TRBV3-1 (or the pseudogene TRBV3-2) and TRBJ2-1; the match to TRBD2 covers 15 bases. The CDR3 extends over 18 amino acids. CDR1 is LGHDT and CDR2 is YNNKEL in the germline V gene (reference sequence). The trim removed 4 bases at V and 4 bases at J, leaving 8 bases unmatched. CDR3 DNA: TGTGCCAGCAGCCCCGGACTAGCGGGAGGGCCGGGATACAATGAGCAGTTCTTC. Amino acid sequence: CASSPGLAGGPGYNEQFF.

This clone was recorded only once. The chain couples TRBV21-1 to TRBJ2-1; the table's D call, TRBD2, has no DNA check behind it. TRBV21-1 is a known pseudogene. The length of the CDR3 is 20 residues. CDR3 in DNA: TGCCGAATAACAGTAAGTGGCGGGAGGGATGATGGGAACTCCTACAATGAGCAGTTCTTC. Protein sequence: CRITVSGGRDDGNSYNEQFF.

This rearrangement joins TRBV19 to TRBJ2-2, with TRBD1 identical over 7 bases. Germline values: CDR1 LNHDA, CDR2 SQIVND (reference sequence). Trimming cost V 10 bases and J 2 bases; bases outside gene matches: 7. The CDR3 totals 14 residues. The CDR3 loop reads CATGDRLNTGELFF. As DNA, the CDR3 is TGTGCCACCGGGGACAGACTAAACACCGGGGAGCTGTTTTTT. Supplemented by reference TRBV19 and TRBJ2-2, the full variable domain reads DGGITQSPKYLFRKEGQNVTLSCEQNLNHDAMYWYRQDPGQGLRLIYYSQIVNDFQKGDIAEGYSVSREKKESFPLTVTSAQKNPTAFYLCATGDRLNTGELFFGEGSRLTVL.

The chain links TRBV5-6 to TRBJ1-6; the D gene is possibly TRBD1 (5 bases). Looked up from germline, CDR1 is SGHDT and CDR2 is YYEEEE. The CDR3 spans 16 residues. V gave up 2 bases and J gave up 1 base, with 10 bases separating them. CDR3 sequence reads: CASSFSQGSYNSPLHF. In DNA form, the CDR3 reads TGTGCCAGCAGCTTTTCCCAGGGATCCTATAATTCACCCCTCCACTTT.

This clone has only a few counts. The V gene is TRBV6-5, the J gene TRBJ1-6; D is unresolved. Germline V lookup: CDR1 MNHEY, CDR2 SVGAGI. Trimming shortened V by 5 bases and J by 7 bases, and 15 bases separated the two germline ends. The CDR3 runs 15 residues. The CDR3 DNA reads as TGTGCCAGCAGTCGGTTAAATCTTCCCAATTCACCCCTCCACTTT. Translating gives CASSRLNLPNSPLHF.

This clone turned up a few times. The rearrangement links TRBV6-5 to TRBJ2-7; D is unresolved. The CDR3 has 16 amino acids. V gave up 0 bases and J gave up 3 bases, with 15 bases separating them. Germline CDR1 and CDR2: MNHEY and SVGAGI. CDR3 in amino acids: CASSYSLGEQNYEQYF. The CDR3 DNA is TGTGCCAGCAGTTACTCCCTCGGAGAGCAAAACTACGAGCAGTACTTC.